Below are 10 T cell receptor beta chains sequenced from a single sample in a study of blood T cell repertoires in COVID-19. Sequenced by immunoSEQ multiplex PCR; TCRdb stores in-frame clones only, minus some. The table includes about 330,000 clones, roughly 83% detected once. Sequences were obtained from peripheral blood. All receptors derive from a woman between 45 and 65 years old with acute or convalescent COVID-19.

Only one count was recorded for this clone. The chain combines TRBV5-1 with TRBJ1-1, with D maybe TRBD1 (5 bases). Trimming took off 0 bases at V and 0 bases at J, with 15 bases between the two ends. This CDR3 spans 17 amino acids. CDR1 SGHRS and CDR2 YFSETQ come from the germline V gene. This CDR3 is CASSLAGAGPMNTEAFF. CDR3 DNA: TGCGCCAGCAGCTTGGCCGGAGCGGGACCAATGAACACTGAAGCTTTCTTT.

The CDR3 spells CASSHDSGSYNEQFF. The CDR3 bases are TGTGCCAGCAGTCACGATAGCGGCTCCTACAATGAGCAGTTCTTC. The chain couples TRBV27 to TRBJ2-1; weak D call: TRBD2 (6 bases). The CDR3 has 15 amino acids. The germline V gene encodes CDR1 MNHEY and CDR2 SMNVEV (reference sequence). Trimming took off 5 bases at V and 0 bases at J, with 11 bases between the two ends.

The rearrangement joins TRBV4-2 to TRBJ2-1; D uncertain. The germline V gene has CDR1 LGHNA and CDR2 YNFKEQ. V shed 0 bases and J shed 5 bases, with 8 bases lying between them. The CDR3 is made up of 14 amino acids. The CDR3 protein is CASSQDYQDNEQFF. CDR3 sequence (DNA): TGTGCCAGCAGCCAAGATTACCAGGACAATGAGCAGTTCTTC.

The gene calls are TRBV19 and TRBJ2-1, with TRBD1 as a possible D gene (5 bases). The germline CDR1 and CDR2 sequences are LNHDA and SQIVND (reference sequence). This CDR3 contains 14 residues. Trimming left V 3 bases short and J 3 bases short, with 9 bases between. This chain's CDR3 is CASSISGFYNEQFF. The CDR3, as DNA: TGTGCCAGTAGTATCTCAGGGTTCTACAATGAGCAGTTCTTC.

The chain carries TRBV18 and TRBJ2-5, with D possibly matching TRBD1 (5 bases). V was clipped by 2 bases and J by 5 bases, with 9 bases between them. This CDR3 contains 13 residues. Germline V gives CDR1 KGHSH, CDR2 LQKENI. DNA of the CDR3: TGTGCCAGCTCACCAGGGGCCTACGAGACCCAGTACTTC. Its translation: CASSPGAYETQYF.

The rearrangement uses TRBV15 and TRBJ2-2, with D possibly TRBD2 on 5 matching bases. The CDR3 totals 14 residues. Germline CDR1 LNHNV, CDR2 YYDKDF (reference sequence). Deletions cut 6 bases from V and 3 bases from J, with 11 bases between. The CDR3 spells CATRGERDTGELFF. The DNA for the CDR3 is TGTGCCACCAGAGGTGAGAGGGACACCGGGGAGCTGTTTTTT.

This clone was seen just once. The gene calls are TRBV5-1 and TRBJ2-7, with D unresolved. The CDR3 spans 12 residues. Germline V lookup: CDR1 SGHRS, CDR2 YFSETQ. V shed 0 bases and J shed 7 bases, with 8 bases lying between them. This CDR3 is CASSLDSGEQYF. As DNA, the CDR3 is TGCGCCAGCAGCTTGGATTCCGGGGAGCAGTACTTC.

A few counts support this clone. The V gene is TRBV24-1, the J gene TRBJ1-2; D may be TRBD1 (5 bases). Trimming pared 5 bases from V and 3 bases from J, leaving 6 bases between. Looked up from germline, CDR1 is KGHDR and CDR2 is SFDVKD. CDR3 length: 12 residues. CDR3 loop: CATSGQYYGYTF. CDR3 bases: TGTGCCACCAGTGGACAGTACTATGGCTACACCTTC.

The chain joins TRBV9 to TRBJ2-3; TRBD1 agrees at 10 bases. CDR3 length: 14 amino acids. CDR1 and CDR2 (germline): SGDLS, YYNGEE. V was clipped by 4 bases and J by 3 bases; unmatched bases: 2. This chain's CDR3 is CASSKGQGTDTQYF. In DNA form, the CDR3 reads TGTGCCAGCAGCAAGGGACAGGGGACAGATACGCAGTATTTT.

The chain uses TRBV7-2 and TRBJ1-1; D uncertain. CDR3 length: 16 amino acids. Germline V CDR1 and CDR2: SGHTA, FQGNSA. The V end was cut by 0 bases, the J end by 1 base, with 12 bases between. The CDR3, as DNA: TGTGCCAGCAGCTTAGCGATAGGACTCCAGAACACTGAAGCTTTCTTT. Translating it yields CASSLAIGLQNTEAFF.